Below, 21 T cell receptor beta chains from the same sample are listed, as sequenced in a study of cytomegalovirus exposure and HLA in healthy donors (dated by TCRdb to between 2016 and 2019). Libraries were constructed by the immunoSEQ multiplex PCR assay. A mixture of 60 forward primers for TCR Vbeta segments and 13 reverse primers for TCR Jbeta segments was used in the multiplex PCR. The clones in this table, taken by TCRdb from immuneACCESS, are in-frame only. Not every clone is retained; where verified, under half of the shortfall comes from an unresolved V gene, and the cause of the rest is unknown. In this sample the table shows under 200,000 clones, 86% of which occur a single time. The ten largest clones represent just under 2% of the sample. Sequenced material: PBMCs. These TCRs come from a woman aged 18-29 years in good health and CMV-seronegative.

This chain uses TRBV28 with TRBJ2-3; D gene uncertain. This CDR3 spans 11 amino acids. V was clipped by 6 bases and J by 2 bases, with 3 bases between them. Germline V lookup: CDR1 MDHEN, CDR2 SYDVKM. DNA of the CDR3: TGTGCCAGCAGCCTCACAGATACGCAGTATTTT. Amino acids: CASSLTDTQYF.

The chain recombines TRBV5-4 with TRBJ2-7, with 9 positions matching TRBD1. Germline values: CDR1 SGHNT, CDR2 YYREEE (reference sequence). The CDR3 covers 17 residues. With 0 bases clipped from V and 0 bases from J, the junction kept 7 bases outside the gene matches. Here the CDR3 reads CASSLDGQGPGSYEQYF. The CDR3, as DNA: TGTGCCAGCAGCTTGGACGGACAGGGGCCCGGCTCCTACGAGCAGTACTTC.

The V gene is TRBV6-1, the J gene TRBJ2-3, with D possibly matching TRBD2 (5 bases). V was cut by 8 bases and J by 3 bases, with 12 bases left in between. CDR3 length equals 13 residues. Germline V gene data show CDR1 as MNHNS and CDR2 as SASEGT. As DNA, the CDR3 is TGTGCCAGCGACTACAGAGCTACAGATACGCAGTATTTT. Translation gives CASDYRATDTQYF.

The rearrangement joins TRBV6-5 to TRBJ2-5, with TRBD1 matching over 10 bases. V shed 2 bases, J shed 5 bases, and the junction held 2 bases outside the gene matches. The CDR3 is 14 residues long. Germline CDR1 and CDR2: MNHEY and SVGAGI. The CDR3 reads CASSYMGQGETQYF. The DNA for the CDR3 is TGTGCCAGCAGTTACATGGGACAGGGGGAGACCCAGTACTTC.

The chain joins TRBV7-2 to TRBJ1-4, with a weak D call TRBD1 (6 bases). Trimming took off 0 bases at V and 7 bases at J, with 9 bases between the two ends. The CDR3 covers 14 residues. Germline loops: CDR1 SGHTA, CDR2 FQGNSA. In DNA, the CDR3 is TGTGCCAGCAGCTTAGCCGGGACACCTGAAAAACTGTTTTTT. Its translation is CASSLAGTPEKLFF.

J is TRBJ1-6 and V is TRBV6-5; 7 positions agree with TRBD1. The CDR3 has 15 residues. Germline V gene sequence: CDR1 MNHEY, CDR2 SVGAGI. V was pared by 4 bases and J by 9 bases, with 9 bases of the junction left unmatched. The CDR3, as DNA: TGTGCCAGCAGTTTTGCTTTAGGGGGCGGTTCACCCCTCCACTTT. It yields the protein CASSFALGGGSPLHF.

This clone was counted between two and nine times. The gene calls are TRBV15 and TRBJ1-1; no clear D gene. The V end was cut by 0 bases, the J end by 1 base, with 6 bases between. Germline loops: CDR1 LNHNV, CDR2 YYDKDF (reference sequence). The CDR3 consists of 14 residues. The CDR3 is CATSRDRKNTEAFF. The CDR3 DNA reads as TGTGCCACCAGCAGAGATCGTAAGAACACTGAAGCTTTCTTT.

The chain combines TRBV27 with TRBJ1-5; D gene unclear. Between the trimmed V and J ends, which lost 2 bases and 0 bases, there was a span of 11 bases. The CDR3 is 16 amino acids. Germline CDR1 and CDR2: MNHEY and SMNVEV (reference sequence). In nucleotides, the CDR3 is TGTGCCAGCAGTTTACGAGGAGGGTATAGCAATCAGCCCCAGCATTTT. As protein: CASSLRGGYSNQPQHF.

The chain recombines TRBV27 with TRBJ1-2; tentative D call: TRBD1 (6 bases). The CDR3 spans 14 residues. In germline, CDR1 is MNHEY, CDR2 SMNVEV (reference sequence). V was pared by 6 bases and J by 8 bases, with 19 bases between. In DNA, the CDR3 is TGTGCCAGCAGCTATACCCGGGACATTAGAGGCTACACCTTC. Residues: CASSYTRDIRGYTF.

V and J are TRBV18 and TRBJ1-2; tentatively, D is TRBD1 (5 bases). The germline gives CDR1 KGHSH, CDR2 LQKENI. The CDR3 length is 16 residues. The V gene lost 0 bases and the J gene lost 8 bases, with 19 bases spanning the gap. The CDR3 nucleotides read TGTGCCAGCTCACCACCGGGCGAGACAGTAGCAGGAGGCTACACCTTC. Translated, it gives CASSPPGETVAGGYTF. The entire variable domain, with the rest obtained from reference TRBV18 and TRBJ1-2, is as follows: NAGVMQNPRHLVRRRGQEARLRCSPMKGHSHVYWYRQLPEEGLKFMVYLQKENIIDESGMPKERFSAEFPKEGPSILRIQQVVRGDSAAYFCASSPPGETVAGGYTFGSGTRLTVV.

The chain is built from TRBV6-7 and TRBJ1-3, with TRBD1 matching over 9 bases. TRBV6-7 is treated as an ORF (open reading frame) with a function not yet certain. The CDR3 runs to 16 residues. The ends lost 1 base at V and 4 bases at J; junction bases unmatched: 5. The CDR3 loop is CASSYFPTGGGNTIYF. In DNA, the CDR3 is TGTGCCAGCAGTTACTTCCCGACAGGGGGAGGAAACACCATATATTTT.

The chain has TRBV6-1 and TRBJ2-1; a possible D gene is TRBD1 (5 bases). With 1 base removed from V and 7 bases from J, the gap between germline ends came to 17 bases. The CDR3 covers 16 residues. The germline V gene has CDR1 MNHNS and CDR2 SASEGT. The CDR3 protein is CASSEVAGLPGNEQFF. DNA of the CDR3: TGTGCCAGCAGTGAAGTGGCAGGGCTCCCTGGGAATGAGCAGTTCTTC.

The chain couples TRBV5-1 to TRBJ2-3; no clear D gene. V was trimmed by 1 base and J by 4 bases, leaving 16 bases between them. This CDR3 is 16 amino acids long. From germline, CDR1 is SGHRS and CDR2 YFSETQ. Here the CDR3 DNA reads TGCGCCAGCAGCTTGTTGACACATTCTGCCCCAGATACGCAGTATTTT. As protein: CASSLLTHSAPDTQYF.

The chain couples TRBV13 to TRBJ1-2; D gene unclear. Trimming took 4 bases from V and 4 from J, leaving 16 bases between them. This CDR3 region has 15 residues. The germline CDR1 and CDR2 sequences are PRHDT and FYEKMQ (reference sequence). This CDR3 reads CASSSGSILPYGYTF. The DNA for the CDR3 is TGTGCCAGCAGCTCCGGGTCGATCTTACCCTATGGCTACACCTTC. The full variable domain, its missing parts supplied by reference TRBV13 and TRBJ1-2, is AAGVIQSPRHLIKEKRETATLKCYPIPRHDTVYWYQQGPGQDPQFLISFYEKMQSDKGSIPDRFSAQQFSDYHSELNMSSLELGDSALYFCASSSGSILPYGYTFGSGTRLTVV.

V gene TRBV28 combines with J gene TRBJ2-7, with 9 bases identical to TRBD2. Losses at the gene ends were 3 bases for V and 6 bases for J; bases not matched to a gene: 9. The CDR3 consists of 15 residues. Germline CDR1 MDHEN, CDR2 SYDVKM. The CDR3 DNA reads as TGTGCCAGCAGTTTTAGTGGTCTAGCGGGAAGCGAGCAGTACTTC. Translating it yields CASSFSGLAGSEQYF.

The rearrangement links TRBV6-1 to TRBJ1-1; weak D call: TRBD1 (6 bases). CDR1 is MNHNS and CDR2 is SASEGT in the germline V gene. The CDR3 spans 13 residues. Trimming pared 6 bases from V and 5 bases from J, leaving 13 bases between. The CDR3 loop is CASSYQGNTEAFF. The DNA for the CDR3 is TGTGCCAGCAGCTACCAGGGGAATACTGAAGCTTTCTTT.

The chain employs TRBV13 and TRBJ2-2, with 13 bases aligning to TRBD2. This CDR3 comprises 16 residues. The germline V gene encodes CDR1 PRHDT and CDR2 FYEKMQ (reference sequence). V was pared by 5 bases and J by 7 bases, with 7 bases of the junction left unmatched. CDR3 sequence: CASSQLAGGPRGELFF. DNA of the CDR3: TGTGCCAGCAGCCAACTAGCGGGGGGGCCGCGCGGGGAGCTGTTTTTT.

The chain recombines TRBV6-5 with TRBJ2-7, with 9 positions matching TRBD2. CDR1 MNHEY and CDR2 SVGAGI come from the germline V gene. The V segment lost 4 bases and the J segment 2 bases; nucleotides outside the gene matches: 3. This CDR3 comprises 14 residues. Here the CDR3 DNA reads TGTGCCAGCAGTTCTAGCGGGATAACCTACGAGCAGTACTTC. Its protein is CASSSSGITYEQYF.

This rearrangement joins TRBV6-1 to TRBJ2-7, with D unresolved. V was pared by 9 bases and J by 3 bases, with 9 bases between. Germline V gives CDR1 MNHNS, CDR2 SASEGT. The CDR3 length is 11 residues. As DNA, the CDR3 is TGTGCCAGTGAGCTGAACTACGAGCAGTACTTC. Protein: CASELNYEQYF.

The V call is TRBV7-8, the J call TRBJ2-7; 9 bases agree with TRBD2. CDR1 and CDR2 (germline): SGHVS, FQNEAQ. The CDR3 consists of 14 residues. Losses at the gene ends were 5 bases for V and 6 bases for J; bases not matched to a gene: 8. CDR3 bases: TGTGCCAGCAGCCGGACGGCGGGGGGGCGCGAGCAGTACTTC. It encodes CASSRTAGGREQYF.

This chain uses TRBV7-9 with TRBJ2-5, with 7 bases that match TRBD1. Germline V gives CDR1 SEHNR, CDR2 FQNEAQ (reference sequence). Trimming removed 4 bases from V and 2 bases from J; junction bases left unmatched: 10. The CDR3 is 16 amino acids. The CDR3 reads CASSSLQPGGQETQYF. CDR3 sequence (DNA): TGTGCCAGCAGCTCGTTGCAACCAGGGGGACAAGAGACCCAGTACTTC.